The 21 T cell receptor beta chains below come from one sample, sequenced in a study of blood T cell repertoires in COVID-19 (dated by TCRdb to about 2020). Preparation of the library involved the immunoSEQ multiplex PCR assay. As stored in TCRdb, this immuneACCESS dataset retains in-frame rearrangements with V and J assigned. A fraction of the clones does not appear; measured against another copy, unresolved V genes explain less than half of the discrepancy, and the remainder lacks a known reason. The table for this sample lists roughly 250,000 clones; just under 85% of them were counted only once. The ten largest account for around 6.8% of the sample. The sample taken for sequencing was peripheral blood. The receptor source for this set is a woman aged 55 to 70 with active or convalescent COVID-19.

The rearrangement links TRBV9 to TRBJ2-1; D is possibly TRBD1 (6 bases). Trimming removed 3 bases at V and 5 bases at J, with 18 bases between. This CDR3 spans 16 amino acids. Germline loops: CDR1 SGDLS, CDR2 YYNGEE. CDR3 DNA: TGTGCCAGCAGCGCCACCGAGGGGGTTCAACACAATGAGCAGTTCTTC. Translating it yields CASSATEGVQHNEQFF. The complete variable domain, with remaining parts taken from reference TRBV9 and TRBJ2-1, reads DSGVTQTPKHLITATGQRVTLRCSPRSGDLSVYWYQQSLDQGLQFLIQYYNGEERAKGNILERFSAQQFPDLHSELNLSSLELGDSALYFCASSATEGVQHNEQFFGPGTRLTVL.

This chain's CDR3 is CASSLRATVYTEAFF. CDR3 DNA sequence: TGTGCCAGCAGCTTAAGGGCGACAGTGTACACTGAAGCTTTCTTT. The rearrangement joins TRBV7-2 to TRBJ1-1; D might be TRBD1 (5 bases). Trimming cost V 2 bases and J 3 bases, with 13 bases left between them. The germline CDR1 and CDR2 sequences are SGHTA and FQGNSA. This CDR3 comprises 15 residues.

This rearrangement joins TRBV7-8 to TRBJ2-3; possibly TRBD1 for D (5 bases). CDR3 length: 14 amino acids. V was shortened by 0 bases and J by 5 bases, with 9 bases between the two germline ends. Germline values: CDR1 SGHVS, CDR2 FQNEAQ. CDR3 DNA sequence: TGTGCCAGCAGCTTAGCGCAGGGTAGAGATACGCAGTATTTT. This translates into CASSLAQGRDTQYF.

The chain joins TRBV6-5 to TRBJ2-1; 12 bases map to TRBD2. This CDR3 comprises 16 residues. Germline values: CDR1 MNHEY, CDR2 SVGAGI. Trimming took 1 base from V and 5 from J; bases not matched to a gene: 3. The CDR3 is CASSYFLAGGDNEQFF. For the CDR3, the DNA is TGTGCCAGCAGTTACTTCCTAGCGGGGGGGGACAATGAGCAGTTCTTC.

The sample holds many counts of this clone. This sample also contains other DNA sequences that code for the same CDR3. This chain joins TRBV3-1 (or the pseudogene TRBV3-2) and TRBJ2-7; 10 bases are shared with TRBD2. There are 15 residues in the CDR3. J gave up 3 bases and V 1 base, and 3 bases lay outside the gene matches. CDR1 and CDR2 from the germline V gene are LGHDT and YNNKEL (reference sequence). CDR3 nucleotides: TGTGCCAGCAGCCAAGGACTAGCGGGCGGCTACGAGCAGTACTTC. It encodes CASSQGLAGGYEQYF.

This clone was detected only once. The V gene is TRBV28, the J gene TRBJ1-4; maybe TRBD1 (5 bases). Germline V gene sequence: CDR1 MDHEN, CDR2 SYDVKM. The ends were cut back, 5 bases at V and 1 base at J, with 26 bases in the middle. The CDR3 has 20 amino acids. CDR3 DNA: TGTGCCAGCAGTGGAGATGTACTCAGGGTACCGGTGGGAACTAATGAAAAACTGTTTTTT. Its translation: CASSGDVLRVPVGTNEKLFF.

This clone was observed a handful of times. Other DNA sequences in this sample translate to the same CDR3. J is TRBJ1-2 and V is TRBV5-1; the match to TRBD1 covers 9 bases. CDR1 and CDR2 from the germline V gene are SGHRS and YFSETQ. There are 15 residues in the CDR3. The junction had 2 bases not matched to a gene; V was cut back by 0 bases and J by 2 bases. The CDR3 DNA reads TGCGCCAGCAGCTTGGGGACAGGGGAAAACTATGGCTACACCTTC. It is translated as CASSLGTGENYGYTF.

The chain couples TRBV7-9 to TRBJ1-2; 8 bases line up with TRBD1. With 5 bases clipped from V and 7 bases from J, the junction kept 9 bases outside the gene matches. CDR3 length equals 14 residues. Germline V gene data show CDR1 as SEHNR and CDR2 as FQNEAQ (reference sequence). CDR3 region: CASSGGTGVGGYTF. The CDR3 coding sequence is TGTGCCAGCAGCGGGGGGACAGGCGTAGGTGGCTACACCTTC.

CDR3 sequence (DNA): TGTGCCATCGGTCCCGGGACAGGGATGGACACTGAAGCTTTCTTT. Protein sequence: CAIGPGTGMDTEAFF. This chain connects TRBV10-3 to TRBJ1-1; 9 bases are a match to TRBD1. The CDR3 covers 15 residues. The ends lost 8 bases at V and 3 bases at J; junction bases unmatched: 10. Germline V lookup: CDR1 ENHRY, CDR2 SYGVKD.

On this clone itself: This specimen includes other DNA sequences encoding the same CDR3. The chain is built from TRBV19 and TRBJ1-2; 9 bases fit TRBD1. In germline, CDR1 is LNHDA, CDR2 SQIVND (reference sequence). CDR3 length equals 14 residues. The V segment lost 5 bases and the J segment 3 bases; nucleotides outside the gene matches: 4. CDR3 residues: CASSRDRVDYGYTF. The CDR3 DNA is TGTGCCAGTAGTCGGGACAGGGTGGACTATGGCTACACCTTC. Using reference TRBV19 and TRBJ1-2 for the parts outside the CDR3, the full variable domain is DGGITQSPKYLFRKEGQNVTLSCEQNLNHDAMYWYRQDPGQGLRLIYYSQIVNDFQKGDIAEGYSVSREKKESFPLTVTSAQKNPTAFYLCASSRDRVDYGYTFGSGTRLTVV.

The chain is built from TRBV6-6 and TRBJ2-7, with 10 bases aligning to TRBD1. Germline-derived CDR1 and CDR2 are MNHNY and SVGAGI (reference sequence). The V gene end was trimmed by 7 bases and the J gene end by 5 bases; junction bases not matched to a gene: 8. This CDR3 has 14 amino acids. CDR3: CASKTGQGDHEQYF. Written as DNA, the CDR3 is TGTGCCAGCAAAACCGGACAGGGGGATCACGAGCAGTACTTC.

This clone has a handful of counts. CDR3 bases: TGTGCCAGCAGCCGAAGGGACAGGCTCCACGAGCAGTACTTC. Amino acids: CASSRRDRLHEQYF. The rearrangement uses TRBV7-8 and TRBJ2-7; TRBD1 matches 8 bases. The V gene end was trimmed by 5 bases and the J gene end by 5 bases; junction bases not matched to a gene: 8. Germline lookup yields CDR1 SGHVS and CDR2 FQNEAQ. The CDR3 is 14 residues long.

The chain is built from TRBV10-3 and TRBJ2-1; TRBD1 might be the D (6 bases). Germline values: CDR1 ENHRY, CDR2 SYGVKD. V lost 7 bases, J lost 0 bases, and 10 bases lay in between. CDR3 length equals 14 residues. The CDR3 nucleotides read TGTGCCATCATTAGGACAGCCTCCTACAATGAGCAGTTCTTC. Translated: CAIIRTASYNEQFF.

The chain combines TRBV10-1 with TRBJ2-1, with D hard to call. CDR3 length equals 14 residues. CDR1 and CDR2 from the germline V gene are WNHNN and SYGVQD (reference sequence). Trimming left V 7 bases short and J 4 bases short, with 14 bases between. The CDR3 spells CASKWVEVYNEQFF. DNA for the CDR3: TGCGCCAGCAAGTGGGTAGAGGTTTACAATGAGCAGTTCTTC.

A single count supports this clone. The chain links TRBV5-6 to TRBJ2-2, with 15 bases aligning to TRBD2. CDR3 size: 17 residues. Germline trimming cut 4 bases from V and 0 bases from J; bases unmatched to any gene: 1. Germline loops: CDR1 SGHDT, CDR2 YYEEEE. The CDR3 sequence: CASSGTSGGTNTGELFF. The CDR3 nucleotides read TGTGCCAGCAGCGGGACTAGCGGGGGGACGAACACCGGGGAGCTGTTTTTT.

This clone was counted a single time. CDR3 nucleotide sequence: TGTGCCAGCAGTTTGGAGTGGGAGACCCAGTACTTC. It is translated as CASSLEWETQYF. The J gene is TRBJ2-5, the V gene TRBV28; D uncertain. The CDR3 consists of 12 residues. Trimming took 3 bases from V and 5 from J, leaving 7 bases between them. The V gene's germline CDR1 is MDHEN and CDR2 SYDVKM.

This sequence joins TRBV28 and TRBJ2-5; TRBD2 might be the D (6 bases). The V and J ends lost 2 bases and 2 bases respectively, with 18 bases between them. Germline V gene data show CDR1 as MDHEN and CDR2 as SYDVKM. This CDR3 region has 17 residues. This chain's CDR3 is CASSLPLWRGDQETQYF. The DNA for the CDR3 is TGTGCCAGCAGTTTACCCCTTTGGCGGGGAGATCAAGAGACCCAGTACTTC.

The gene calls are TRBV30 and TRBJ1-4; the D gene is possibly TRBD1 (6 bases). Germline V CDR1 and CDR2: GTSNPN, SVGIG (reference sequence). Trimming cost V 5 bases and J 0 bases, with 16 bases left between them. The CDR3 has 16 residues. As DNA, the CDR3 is TGTGCCTGGCCGGGGCTGTGGGGGCCAACTAATGAAAAACTGTTTTTT. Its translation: CAWPGLWGPTNEKLFF. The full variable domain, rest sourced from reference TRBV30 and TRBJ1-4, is SQTIHQWPATLVQPVGSPLSLECTVEGTSNPNLYWYRQAAGRGLQLLFYSVGIGQISSEVPQNLSASRPQDRQFILSSKKLLLSDSGFYLCAWPGLWGPTNEKLFFGSGTQLSVL.

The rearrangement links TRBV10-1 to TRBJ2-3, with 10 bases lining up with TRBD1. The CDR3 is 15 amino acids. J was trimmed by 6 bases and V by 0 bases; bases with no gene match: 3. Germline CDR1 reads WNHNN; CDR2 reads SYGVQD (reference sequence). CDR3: CASSESGTGADTQYF. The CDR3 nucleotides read TGCGCCAGCAGTGAGTCCGGGACAGGGGCGGATACGCAGTATTTT.

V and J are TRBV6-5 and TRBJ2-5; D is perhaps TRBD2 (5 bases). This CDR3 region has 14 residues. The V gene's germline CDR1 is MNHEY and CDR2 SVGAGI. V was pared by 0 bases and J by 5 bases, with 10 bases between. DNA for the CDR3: TGTGCCAGCAGTTACTCGTTCGGGGAGGAGACCCAGTACTTC. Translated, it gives CASSYSFGEETQYF.

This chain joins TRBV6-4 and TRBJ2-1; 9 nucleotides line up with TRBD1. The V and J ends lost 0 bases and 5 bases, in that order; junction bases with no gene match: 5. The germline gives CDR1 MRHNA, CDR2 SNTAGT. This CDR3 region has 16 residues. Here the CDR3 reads CASSDSAQGANNEQFF. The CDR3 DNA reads TGTGCCAGCAGTGACTCCGCACAGGGGGCCAACAATGAGCAGTTCTTC.